The entry below describes one T cell receptor beta chain. Germline trimming cut 4 bases from V and 6 bases from J; bases unmatched to any gene: 5. The CDR3 has 15 amino acids. CDR1 is PRHDT and CDR2 is FYEKMQ in the germline V gene (reference sequence). Authors' analysis steps: Cell counts per sample came from amplifying reference gene primers. Method: immunoSEQ multiplex PCR; TCRdb's copy keeps in-frame clones and lacks some. V, J and clone size are taken as reported in that table, and D and trimming were inferred from the DNA itself. This table holds over 200,000 clones, approximately 80% found once. The data were obtained in a study of blood T cell repertoires in COVID-19. Study in general: The United States, Italy and Spain supplied acute and convalescent COVID-19 samples. T cells, B-cell-depleted T cells, or PBMCs provided the cDNA or gDNA that served as material.

The origin of this receptor is a woman of 80 years or more with active or convalescent COVID-19. The chain couples TRBV13 to TRBJ2-7; 14 positions agree with TRBD2. The sample was peripheral blood. The CDR3 DNA is TGTGCCAGCAGCTGGACTAGCGGGGGGATCTTCGAGCAGTACTTC. As protein: CASSWTSGGIFEQYF.